A single sample gave rise to the 5 T cell receptor beta chains below, sequenced in a study of blood T cells in healthy people across ages. For the second PCR, which ran for roughly 7 to 11 cycles, a sample-barcoded 5' primer and a J-beta primer mix were used. MiXCR was run by TCRdb on the 5' RACE reads, yielding one entry per CDR3 protein. Of about 900,000 distinct CDR3 sequences listed, around 46% were seen once; the top ten hold 13%. Sequences were obtained from blood. The receptors here all came from a man in his thirties or forties in good health.

The V call is TRBV10-3, the J call TRBJ1-4; 10 bases agree with TRBD1. This CDR3 comprises 16 residues. CDR1 is ENHRY and CDR2 is SYGVKD in the germline V gene. Germline trimming cut 11 bases from V and 0 bases from J; bases unmatched to any gene: 9. Here the CDR3 reads CACVRDRGSTNEKLFF. The CDR3 DNA follows: TGTGCCTGTGTGCGGGACAGGGGTTCAACTAATGAAAAACTGTTTTTT.

This clonotype was seen a few times. This sequence joins TRBV27 and TRBJ2-7, with TRBD1 matching 10 bases. This CDR3 region has 15 residues. Unmatched junction bases numbered 6, after V lost 5 bases and J lost 2 bases. The V gene's germline CDR1 is MNHEY and CDR2 SMNVEV (reference sequence). The CDR3 sequence is CASSVGTGVTYEQYF. In DNA form, the CDR3 reads TGTGCCAGCAGTGTAGGGACAGGGGTAACCTACGAGCAGTACTTC.

This chain joins TRBV18 and TRBJ2-7, with 10 positions matching TRBD2. Germline values: CDR1 KGHSH, CDR2 LQKENI. J gave up 3 bases and V 2 bases, and 4 bases lay outside the gene matches. The CDR3 length is 15 residues. In DNA, the CDR3 is TGTGCCAGCTCACCAAGCGGGAGGGGATACTACGAGCAGTACTTC. Protein: CASSPSGRGYYEQYF.

This chain joins TRBV6-2 or TRBV6-3 and TRBJ1-1; TRBD1 aligns across 7 bases. The CDR3 runs to 14 residues. Germline lookup yields CDR1 MNHEY and CDR2 SVGEGT. The J segment lost 5 bases and the V segment lost 1 base, leaving 4 bases of the junction unmatched. The CDR3 DNA sequence: TGTGCCAGCAGTTACTGGCAGGGGGGTACTGAAGCTTTCTTT. Protein sequence: CASSYWQGGTEAFF.

This clonotype was counted a few times. The CDR3 region has the DNA TGTGCCATCAGTGACTGGGGAAACCAAGCTAACTATGGCTACACCTTC. Translating it yields CAISDWGNQANYGYTF. The chain couples TRBV10-3 to TRBJ1-2; D gene ambiguous. From germline, CDR1 is ENHRY and CDR2 SYGVKD. Trimming cost V 3 bases and J 0 bases, with 14 bases left between them. The CDR3 runs 16 residues.